These 8 T cell receptor beta chains were all obtained from the same sample, sequenced in a study of blood T cell repertoires in COVID-19. The table came from immunoSEQ multiplex PCR; TCRdb's copy has only in-frame clones and leaves some out. The sample includes around 150,000 clones, less than 80% of them seen just once. The sequencing sample was made of peripheral blood. The receptors come from a woman older than 75 with active or convalescent COVID-19.

The V and J genes are TRBV19 and TRBJ1-2, with TRBD1 identical over 8 bases. Trimming removed 8 bases from V and 8 bases from J; junction bases left unmatched: 7. CDR3 size: 12 residues. Germline assignment: CDR1 LNHDA and CDR2 SQIVND (reference sequence). CDR3 protein: CASFQGALGYTF. CDR3 nucleotides: TGTGCCAGTTTCCAGGGGGCTCTCGGCTACACCTTC.

The chain couples TRBV18 to TRBJ2-7, with D possibly matching TRBD2 (6 bases). Looked up from germline, CDR1 is KGHSH and CDR2 is LQKENI. V was shortened by 1 base and J by 5 bases, with 15 bases between the two germline ends. The CDR3 loop spans 15 amino acids. For the CDR3, the DNA is TGTGCCAGCTCACCACAATTCGGGGGACGGAACGAGCAGTACTTC. Its translation: CASSPQFGGRNEQYF.

The chain recombines TRBV11-2 with TRBJ1-2; the D is unclear. V lost 0 bases, J lost 4 bases, and 9 bases lay in between. This CDR3 is built from 14 residues. From germline, CDR1 is SGHAT and CDR2 FQNNGV. The CDR3, as DNA: TGTGCCAGCAGCTTAGAACAGACCTCCTATGGCTACACCTTC. Its protein is CASSLEQTSYGYTF.

The chain has TRBV4-1 and TRBJ1-4; the D is unclear. Trimming took off 1 base at V and 0 bases at J, with 9 bases between the two ends. The CDR3 is 16 residues long. Germline CDR1 and CDR2: MGHRA and YSYEKL. This CDR3 reads CASSQGRGATNEKLFF. The CDR3 DNA reads as TGCGCCAGCAGCCAAGGCCGGGGAGCAACTAATGAAAAACTGTTTTTT.

This chain joins TRBV3-1 (or the pseudogene TRBV3-2) and TRBJ1-3, with D hard to call. The CDR3 length is 16 residues. The germline V and J ends were trimmed by 1 base and 1 base, with 11 bases remaining between them. Germline V lookup: CDR1 LGHDT, CDR2 YNNKEL (reference sequence). CDR3 region: CASSQVLRDSGNTIYF. The DNA of the CDR3 is TGTGCCAGCAGCCAAGTGTTGAGGGATTCTGGAAACACCATATATTTT.

This clone was detected a few times. V and J are TRBV6-6 and TRBJ1-6; TRBD1 agrees at 9 bases. Germline assignment: CDR1 MNHNY and CDR2 SVGAGI (reference sequence). CDR3 length: 17 residues. V shed 5 bases, J shed 8 bases, and the junction held 13 bases outside the gene matches. CDR3 protein: CASSRRTGEWVDSPLHF. CDR3 in DNA: TGTGCCAGCAGTCGAAGGACAGGGGAATGGGTGGATTCACCCCTCCACTTT.

The chain is built from TRBV30 and TRBJ2-6, with D possibly TRBD1 on 5 matching bases. V shed 1 base and J shed 1 base, with 8 bases lying between them. There are 15 residues in the CDR3. CDR1 and CDR2 from the germline V gene are GTSNPN and SVGIG (reference sequence). CDR3 sequence reads: CAWSGQISGANVLTF. The CDR3, as DNA: TGTGCCTGGAGTGGACAGATTTCTGGGGCCAACGTCCTGACTTTC.

CDR3 sequence (DNA): TGTGCCAGCTCACCCCAGGGGGTAATGAACACTGAAGCTTTCTTT. This translates into CASSPQGVMNTEAFF. The V call is TRBV18, the J call TRBJ1-1; 7 bases fit TRBD1. The germline gives CDR1 KGHSH, CDR2 LQKENI. J lost 0 bases, V lost 3 bases, and 4 bases had no gene match. CDR3 length: 15 amino acids.